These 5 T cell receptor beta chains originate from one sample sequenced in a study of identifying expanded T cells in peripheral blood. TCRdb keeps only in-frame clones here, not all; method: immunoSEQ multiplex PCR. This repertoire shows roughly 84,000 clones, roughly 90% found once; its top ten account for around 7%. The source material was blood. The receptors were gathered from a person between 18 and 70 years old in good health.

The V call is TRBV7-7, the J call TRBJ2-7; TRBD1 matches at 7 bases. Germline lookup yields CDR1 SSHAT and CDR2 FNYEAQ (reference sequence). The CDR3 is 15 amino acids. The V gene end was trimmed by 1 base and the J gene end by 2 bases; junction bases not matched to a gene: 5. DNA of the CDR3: TGTGCCAGCAGCTTAGGACAGGGAGAAACCTACGAGCAGTACTTC. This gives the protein CASSLGQGETYEQYF.

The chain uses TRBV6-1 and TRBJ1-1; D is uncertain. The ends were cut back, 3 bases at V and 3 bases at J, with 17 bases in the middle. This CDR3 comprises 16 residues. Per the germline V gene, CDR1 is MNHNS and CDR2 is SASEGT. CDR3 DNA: TGTGCCAGCAGTGACATGGGTAGGTTCCTAGACACTGAAGCTTTCTTT. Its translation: CASSDMGRFLDTEAFF.

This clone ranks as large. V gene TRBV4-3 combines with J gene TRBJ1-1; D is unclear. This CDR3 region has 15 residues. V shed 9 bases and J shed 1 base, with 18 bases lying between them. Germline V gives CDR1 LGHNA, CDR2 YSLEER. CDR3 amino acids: CASNPTPSSNTEAFF. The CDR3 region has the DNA TGCGCCAGTAACCCTACCCCATCGTCGAACACTGAAGCTTTCTTT.

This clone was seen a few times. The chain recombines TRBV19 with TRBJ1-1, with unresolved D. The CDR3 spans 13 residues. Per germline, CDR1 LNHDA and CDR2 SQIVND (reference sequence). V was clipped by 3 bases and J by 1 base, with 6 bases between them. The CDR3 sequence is CASSIPGNTEAFF. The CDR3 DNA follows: TGTGCCAGTAGTATCCCGGGGAACACTGAAGCTTTCTTT.

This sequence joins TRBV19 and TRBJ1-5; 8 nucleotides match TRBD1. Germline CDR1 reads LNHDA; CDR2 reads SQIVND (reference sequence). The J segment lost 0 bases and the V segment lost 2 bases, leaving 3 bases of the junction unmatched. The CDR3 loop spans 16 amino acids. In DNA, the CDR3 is TGTGCCAGTAGTATAACAGGGGGGAATAGCAATCAGCCCCAGCATTTT. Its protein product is CASSITGGNSNQPQHF.